This T cell receptor beta chain was recovered during a study of T cell responses to AZD1222 COVID-19 vaccine (dated by TCRdb to about 2021). Notes on the research overall: TCR sequencing covered roughly 230 trial participants: 207 given two doses of AZD1222 and around 25 given two doses of MenACWY control vaccine. Enrollment into the trials was organized by age into subgroups of 18-55, 56-69 and 70-plus years, and those subgroups contained approximately 160, 26 and 62 TCR-sequenced participants, respectively. Overall results and qualifications from the work: The vaccine-associated CD4 TCRs covered the entire spike protein, and the dominant responses fell in regions 160-218 and 743-854. After two AZD1222 doses, both the breadth and the depth of spike-specific TCRs were significantly higher than at day 0 and than in MenACWY recipients. No day 14 peak-response samples were available, so repertoires were characterized only after the peak T cell response. Participants were mostly white British, with more females than males. The authors suggested clonal diversity may have been underestimated. Only five or six AZD1222 recipients were SARS-CoV-2 seropositive at baseline, limiting conclusions about previously exposed vaccinees. Reportedly, close to half of the unique spike-specific TCRs recognized epitopes lying outside the regions that are mutated in the B.1.351 and B.1.1.7 variants. In the small 56-69-year group, the increase in depth fell short of significance, most likely because of low power.

CDR1 and CDR2 (SQVTM, ANQGSEA) derive from the germline V gene. Compared with germline, V lacks 4 bases and J lacks 5 bases; bases without a gene match: 2. From the cysteine up to the phenylalanine, the CDR3 has a length of 13 residues. The kept DNA is CDR3 alone, 39 bases in frame from the first base. The CDR3 regions of human TCRbeta chains were subjected to immunosequencing. As for the authors' bioinformatics: TCRs in the repertoires were compared against a reference library of SARS-CoV-2-specific TCRs that had been generated with the MIRA antigen-specificity platform. Breadth meant the fraction of unique TCRs that were SARS-CoV-2-associated, whereas depth meant the fraction of total T cells that were SARS-CoV-2-associated. Using the MIRA data, every spike-specific TCR was mapped to the spike region that the TCR reacted to and assigned to either a CD4 or a CD8 class. Log10-transformed breadth and depth values were compared by one-way ANOVA with Sidak's multiple comparisons tests. The clones in this table, taken by TCRdb from immuneACCESS, are in-frame only. Not every clone is retained; where verified, under half of the shortfall comes from an unresolved V gene, and the cause of the rest is unknown. From that table come the V and J calls and clone size; the DNA was used to work out D and trimming. This sample's clone table shows over 120,000 clones. Clones ranked in the top ten supply approximately 2% of the sample.

In the case of this clone: This clone's antigen is unknown.

Interpreted using the paper, the time point label stands for: baseline before first vaccination. Vaccinee samples came from UK trials COV001 and COV002, including a single-blind randomized controlled phase 2/3 trial of AZD1222 (ChAdOx1 nCoV-19) in healthy adults. Trial participant PBMC samples were collected at day 0 and day 28 after the second dose for TCRbeta chain sequencing. What was sequenced was peripheral blood. This sequence originates from an adult in good health. The sequence is built from TRBV29-1 and TRBJ2-1, with 10 bases in between that match TRBD2. The CDR3 protein is CSVVAGGDNEQFF. The nucleotide sequence is given as TGCAGCGTTGTAGCGGGGGGAGACAATGAGCAGTTCTTC.